These 25 T cell receptor beta chains were all obtained from the same sample, sequenced in a study of OX40 agonist ivuxolimab in advanced cancers. This table comes from immunoSEQ multiplex PCR, and its TCRdb copy is limited to in-frame clones, with some not included. The table records approximately 61,000 clones, about 85% of them present only once. The sample was CD4+ or CD8+ T cells sorted from blood, taken in a trial of the OX40 agonist ivuxolimab. These receptors were taken from an adult with an advanced solid tumor such as melanoma, head and neck, liver or kidney cancer.

The genes are TRBV6-5 and TRBJ2-7; TRBD1 or TRBD2 may be the D gene (7 bases each). The CDR3 loop spans 16 amino acids. CDR1 and CDR2 from the germline V gene are MNHEY and SVGAGI. V was shortened by 0 bases and J by 6 bases, with 18 bases between the two germline ends. CDR3 bases: TGTGCCAGCAGTTACTCGACTGGCAGGGGGGGACGCGAGCAGTACTTC. It yields the protein CASSYSTGRGGREQYF.

This sequence joins TRBV9 and TRBJ2-5, with TRBD2 matching over 11 bases. Per germline, CDR1 SGDLS and CDR2 YYNGEE. The CDR3 consists of 15 residues. The trim removed 4 bases at V and 4 bases at J, leaving 6 bases unmatched. The CDR3 DNA sequence: TGTGCCAGCAGCTACGGGACTAGCGGTCGAGAGACCCAGTACTTC. Residues: CASSYGTSGRETQYF.

The chain combines TRBV6-6 with TRBJ2-3, with 9 bases fitting TRBD1. The CDR3 covers 15 residues. The junction had 9 bases not matched to a gene; V was cut back by 8 bases and J by 3 bases. Germline values: CDR1 MNHNY, CDR2 SVGAGI (reference sequence). The CDR3 protein is CASQSRDRETDTQYF. The CDR3, as DNA: TGTGCCAGCCAAAGTAGGGACAGGGAGACAGATACGCAGTATTTT.

CDR3 amino acids: CASSYTGTGVYNEQFF. CDR3 DNA sequence: TGTGCCAGCAGTTATACCGGGACAGGGGTTTACAATGAGCAGTTCTTC. The chain combines TRBV6-5 with TRBJ2-1; 10 bases agree with TRBD1. Germline V CDR1 and CDR2: MNHEY, SVGAGI. The V and J ends lost 3 bases and 4 bases, in that order; junction bases with no gene match: 6. The CDR3 consists of 16 residues.

The genes are TRBV19 and TRBJ1-1; possibly TRBD1 for D (6 bases). The CDR3 is made up of 13 amino acids. Looked up from germline, CDR1 is LNHDA and CDR2 is SQIVND (reference sequence). V dropped 7 bases and J dropped 2 bases, with 11 bases sitting between them. CDR3 DNA sequence: TGTGCCAGTAACACAGGGCTTAACACTGAAGCTTTCTTT. Its translation is CASNTGLNTEAFF.

The chain joins TRBV7-3 to TRBJ2-5; possibly TRBD2 for D (7 bases). CDR3 length: 15 residues. Trimming pared 1 base from V and 5 bases from J, leaving 14 bases between. The V gene's germline CDR1 is SGHTA and CDR2 FQGTGA. CDR3 in DNA: TGTGCCAGCAGCTTAAGGGGACTAAGGGGGGAGACCCAGTACTTC. Translation: CASSLRGLRGETQYF.

V and J are TRBV5-1 and TRBJ2-3; D gene ambiguous. The CDR3 contains 19 residues. V lost 0 bases, J lost 2 bases, and 22 bases lay in between. Germline V lookup: CDR1 SGHRS, CDR2 YFSETQ. CDR3 coding DNA: TGCGCCAGCAGCTTGGTTTACGTCTCTGGCTACGCATTCACAGATACGCAGTATTTT. The encoded protein is CASSLVYVSGYAFTDTQYF.

The chain has TRBV7-9 and TRBJ1-2; 9 bases align to TRBD1. Losses at the gene ends were 3 bases for V and 1 base for J; bases not matched to a gene: 6. Germline CDR1 SEHNR, CDR2 FQNEAQ (reference sequence). This CDR3 spans 16 amino acids. CDR3 bases: TGTGCCAGCAGCTTCCGCGAGACAGGGGGTAACTATGGCTACACCTTC. Protein sequence: CASSFRETGGNYGYTF.

The J gene is TRBJ2-7, the V gene TRBV7-2; no firm D call. The germline CDR1 and CDR2 sequences are SGHTA and FQGNSA. Trimming removed 5 bases from V and 6 bases from J, with 11 bases in between. The CDR3 has 12 amino acids. CDR3 nucleotide sequence: TGTGCCAGCAGCGTGACTGCCTGCGAGCAGTACTTC. Amino acid sequence: CASSVTACEQYF.

The CDR3 sequence is CASNPRTTNNEQFF. In nucleotides, the CDR3 is TGTGCCAGTAATCCCAGGACAACGAACAATGAGCAGTTCTTC. This chain joins TRBV19 and TRBJ2-1, with a weak D call TRBD1 (5 bases). The CDR3 is made up of 14 amino acids. Trimming removed 7 bases at V and 5 bases at J, with 15 bases between. CDR1 LNHDA and CDR2 SQIVND come from the germline V gene (reference sequence).

This sequence joins TRBV6-5 and TRBJ1-2; D is unclear. This CDR3 region has 14 residues. V shed 6 bases and J shed 3 bases, with 14 bases lying between them. Germline V gives CDR1 MNHEY, CDR2 SVGAGI. CDR3 sequence (DNA): TGTGCCAGCAGACTCCGGGTGAGGGACTATGGCTACACCTTC. Translation gives CASRLRVRDYGYTF.

V is TRBV28 and J is TRBJ2-1; D is unclear. CDR1 and CDR2 from the germline V gene are MDHEN and SYDVKM. The V and J ends lost 2 bases and 9 bases respectively, with 11 bases between them. The CDR3 loop spans 13 amino acids. The CDR3 spells CASSLTRWREQFF. For the CDR3, the DNA is TGTGCCAGCAGTTTAACCCGATGGCGTGAGCAGTTCTTC.

This clone was seen only a few times. V gene TRBV9 combines with J gene TRBJ2-3; 10 bases are a match to TRBD2. Losses at the gene ends were 1 base for V and 5 bases for J; bases not matched to a gene: 7. Germline V lookup: CDR1 SGDLS, CDR2 YYNGEE. The CDR3 loop spans 16 amino acids. The CDR3 loop is CASSVTSGGAVDTQYF. DNA for the CDR3: TGTGCCAGCAGCGTAACCAGCGGGGGGGCAGTAGATACGCAGTATTTT.

On this clone itself: One junction end does not reproduce the germline sequence, and a read error may be involved. The chain carries TRBV5-1 and TRBJ2-3; possible D gene TRBD1, 5 bases. This CDR3 is 16 amino acids long. Germline V gene sequence: CDR1 SGHRS, CDR2 YFSETQ. In nucleotides, the CDR3 is TGCGCCAGCAGCTGGTCATCCGGCGGAAGCACAGGTACGCAGTATTTT. It yields the protein CASSWSSGGSTGTQYF.

This chain connects TRBV19 to TRBJ2-3; 7 bases map to TRBD1. Looked up from germline, CDR1 is LNHDA and CDR2 is SQIVND (reference sequence). V lost 0 bases, J lost 1 base, and 1 base stayed unmatched. The CDR3 contains 15 residues. CDR3 in amino acids: CASSIETGGTDTQYF. The CDR3, as DNA: TGTGCCAGTAGTATAGAAACAGGGGGCACAGATACGCAGTATTTT.

The rearrangement uses TRBV5-4 and TRBJ2-7; D is unclear. Germline loops: CDR1 SGHNT, CDR2 YYREEE (reference sequence). This CDR3 has 13 residues. V dropped 3 bases and J dropped 3 bases, with 10 bases sitting between them. CDR3 DNA sequence: TGTGCCAGCAGCTCAAGGATTAACTACGAGCAGTACTTC. Translated, it gives CASSSRINYEQYF. Combining the CDR3 with reference TRBV5-4 and TRBJ2-7 gives the whole variable domain ETGVTQSPTHLIKTRGQQVTLRCSSQSGHNTVSWYQQALGQGPQFIFQYYREEENGRGNFPPRFSGLQFPNYSSELNVNALELDDSALYLCASSSRINYEQYFGPGTRLTVT.

V and J are TRBV28 and TRBJ2-7; D gene unclear. This CDR3 comprises 12 residues. Trimming took off 6 bases at V and 3 bases at J, with 9 bases between the two ends. CDR1 is MDHEN and CDR2 is SYDVKM in the germline V gene. Here the CDR3 reads CASRSFRYEQYF. CDR3 nucleotides: TGTGCCAGCAGATCTTTCCGCTACGAGCAGTACTTC.

V gene TRBV5-1 combines with J gene TRBJ1-1; no clear D. CDR1 is SGHRS and CDR2 is YFSETQ in the germline V gene. Trimming shortened V by 0 bases and J by 5 bases, and 11 bases separated the two germline ends. This CDR3 spans 14 amino acids. CDR3 region: CASSLDWTRTEAFF. CDR3 nucleotides: TGCGCCAGCAGCTTGGATTGGACGAGGACTGAAGCTTTCTTT.

The CDR3 loop reads CASRTGNPYEQYF. In DNA, the CDR3 is TGTGCCAGCCGGACAGGGAACCCTTACGAGCAGTACTTC. V usage is TRBV28 and J usage is TRBJ2-7, with TRBD1 matching over 8 bases. The germline gives CDR1 MDHEN, CDR2 SYDVKM. With V trimmed by 8 bases and J by 4 bases, 7 bases remained unmatched. The CDR3 is made up of 13 amino acids.

This clone was observed a single time. The rearrangement links TRBV28 to TRBJ1-2; TRBD1 agrees at 8 bases. The CDR3 extends over 18 amino acids. Per germline, CDR1 MDHEN and CDR2 SYDVKM. The J segment lost 1 base and the V segment lost 3 bases, leaving 13 bases of the junction unmatched. This CDR3 reads CASSFFGVGDRSNYGYTF. As DNA, the CDR3 is TGTGCCAGCAGTTTTTTCGGTGTGGGGGACAGGAGTAACTATGGCTACACCTTC.

The chain is built from TRBV2 and TRBJ1-5; D is perhaps TRBD1 (5 bases). V shed 11 bases and J shed 3 bases, with 11 bases lying between them. The CDR3 has 12 amino acids. Germline CDR1 reads SNHLY; CDR2 reads FYNNEI. For the CDR3, the DNA is TGTGCCTCTGGGGGAGACAATCAGCCCCAGCATTTT. Protein product: CASGGDNQPQHF.

The chain links TRBV18 to TRBJ1-1; D gene ambiguous. Germline CDR1 is KGHSH and CDR2 is LQKENI. The CDR3 is 15 residues long. Trimming took 2 bases from V and 1 from J, leaving 11 bases between them. As DNA, the CDR3 is TGTGCCAGCTCACCATCTCCGGACGGGAACACTGAAGCTTTCTTT. It translates to CASSPSPDGNTEAFF.

This clone is a singleton in its sample. V usage is TRBV18 and J usage is TRBJ1-1, with D possibly being TRBD1 (6 bases). The CDR3 loop spans 15 amino acids. The V gene's germline CDR1 is KGHSH and CDR2 LQKENI. Trimming stripped 1 base from V and 4 bases from J, with 13 bases between. The CDR3 loop reads CASSPQSGGATEAFF. In DNA form, the CDR3 reads TGTGCCAGCTCACCACAGAGCGGGGGGGCCACTGAAGCTTTCTTT.

V gene TRBV5-1 combines with J gene TRBJ2-3; D tentatively reads TRBD1 or TRBD2 (5 bases each). This CDR3 has 17 amino acids. Germline CDR1 is SGHRS and CDR2 is YFSETQ. V was pared by 4 bases and J by 0 bases, with 18 bases between. The CDR3: CASSPPRGPPSTDTQYF. The CDR3 DNA reads as TGCGCCAGCAGCCCCCCCCGGGGCCCACCTAGCACAGATACGCAGTATTTT.

The chain uses TRBV5-1 and TRBJ1-1; 9 bases line up with TRBD1. J lost 7 bases, V lost 2 bases, and 9 bases had no gene match. The CDR3 loop spans 15 amino acids. The germline CDR1 and CDR2 sequences are SGHRS and YFSETQ. CDR3 coding DNA: TGCGCCAGCAGCTTCGCCGGGACAGGGAGGGGTGAAGCTTTCTTT. It is translated as CASSFAGTGRGEAFF.